The clone carrying this T cell receptor beta chain came up a few times. Its target is unknown. This sample is drawn from a study of cytomegalovirus exposure and HLA in healthy donors. Study results and caveats: Most CMV-associated TCR beta chains were later found to appear HLA-restricted.

CDR1 SGHNT and CDR2 YYREEE come from the germline V gene (reference sequence). V trimming: 5 bases; J trimming: 2 bases; junction bases outside the gene matches: 8. The CDR3 is 16 residues long. The PCR ran on 60 Vbeta and 13 Jbeta primers. The repertoire was sequenced with immunoSEQ multiplex PCR; TCRdb's copy has only in-frame clones and lacks some. This table has 150,000 to 200,000 clones, more than 60% appearing once. Sequences were obtained from PBMCs. The rearrangement joins TRBV5-4 to TRBJ2-1; TRBD1 agrees at 9 bases. This sequence originates from a man aged 18-30 years in good health and CMV-seronegative. This CDR3 is CASRVAGTGTYNEQFF. The CDR3, as DNA: TGTGCCAGCAGAGTCGCCGGGACAGGGACCTACAATGAGCAGTTCTTC.